A single sample is the source of the 9 T cell receptor beta chains below, sequenced in a study of T cell clonality in common variable immunodeficiency. Measured with immunoSEQ multiplex PCR; TCRdb has only the in-frame clones, and not every one. Singletons are absent from the sample, which has 40,000 to 45,000 clones. The sample taken for sequencing was peripheral blood mononuclear cells. These receptors all stem from a person aged 18 to 70 in good health.

Ten or more counts support this clone. The CDR3 end falls 3 residues outside the read, so it is completed with the germline J gene. This chain joins TRBV12-3 or TRBV12-4 and TRBJ2-7, with D perhaps matching TRBD1 (5 bases). The CDR3 runs to 14 residues. Trimming cost V 1 base and J 0 bases, with 7 bases left between them. The CDR3 bases that were read are TGTGCCAGCAGTTTAGGACAGTCCTCCTACGAG. It translates to CASSLGQSSYE. The full CDR3 protein reads CASSLGQSSYEQYF.

CDR3 DNA (partial): TGCGCCAGCAGGAGATCGTTTGGACTAGCAGGAAATGAG. This codes for CASRRSFGLAGNE. The entire CDR3 sequence reads CASRRSFGLAGNEQFF. The rearrangement uses TRBV5-1 and TRBJ2-1; 8 bases align to TRBD2. The CDR3 is cut off 3 residues early in the read; its end comes from the germline J gene. This CDR3 has 16 residues. Trimming took 5 bases from V and 7 from J; bases not matched to a gene: 14. Germline lookup yields CDR1 SGHRS and CDR2 YFSETQ.

On this clone: The read ends 3 residues shy of where the CDR3 ends; the end is completed using the germline J gene. The genes are TRBV5-1 and TRBJ2-1; 9 nucleotides agree with TRBD2. This CDR3 contains 17 residues. J gave up 8 bases and V 5 bases, and 17 bases lay outside the gene matches. Germline V gene lookup returns CDR1 SGHRS and CDR2 YFSETQ. The sequenced part of the CDR3 DNA is TGCGCCAGCAGTTTACGAGCGGGGGGCTGGATGGGAGATGAG. Translating it yields CASSLRAGGWMGDE. The entire CDR3 protein reads CASSLRAGGWMGDEQFF.

This clone was observed at least ten times. Read sequence stops 3 residues before the CDR3 end, and the germline J gene provides the missing end. The gene calls are TRBV2 and TRBJ2-1; 13 bases line up with TRBD2. The CDR3 totals 15 residues. CDR1 is SNHLY and CDR2 is FYNNEI in the germline V gene. Trimming took 6 bases from V and 6 from J; bases not matched to a gene: 5. The CDR3 reads CASRPGTSGVNEQFF. The sequenced CDR3 bases are TGTGCCAGCAGACCCGGGACTAGCGGGGTCAATGAG.

Many counts were recorded for this clone. The read stops 3 residues short of the end of the CDR3; the missing end is completed from the germline J gene. J is TRBJ2-3 and V is TRBV2, with D possibly being TRBD2 (6 bases). The V end was cut by 2 bases, the J end by 1 base, with 10 bases between. Germline V gene sequence: CDR1 SNHLY, CDR2 FYNNEI. The CDR3 loop spans 15 amino acids. The CDR3 loop reads CASSEWGLGTDTQYF. The DNA read from the CDR3 is TGTGCCAGCAGTGAATGGGGACTGGGCACAGATACG.

In its sample, this clone ranks as medium-sized (0.01 to 0.1%). The CDR3 bases that were read are TGCAGCGCCTCACAGGGAGGGGACACTGAA. This sequence encodes CSASQGGDTE. The whole CDR3 sequence reads CSASQGGDTEAFF. The rearrangement links TRBV29-1 to TRBJ1-1, with a tentative D call TRBD1 (6 bases). The read ends 3 residues early relative to the CDR3; the germline J gene fills the gap. This CDR3 has 13 amino acids. Germline loops: CDR1 SQVTM, CDR2 ANQGSEA. The V gene lost 7 bases and the J gene lost 3 bases, with 15 bases spanning the gap.

This clone has a handful of counts. From the germline J gene comes the end of the CDR3, since the read stops 3 residues before it. This sequence joins TRBV5-8 and TRBJ1-2; TRBD1 matches 12 bases. This CDR3 contains 15 residues. Germline V CDR1 and CDR2: SGHTS, YDEGEE. CDR3 DNA (partial): TGTGCCAGCAGCTCCCTGTCCGGGACAGGGGGCGGC. Translating gives CASSSLSGTGGG. The CDR3 in full is CASSSLSGTGGGYTF.

In this sample, this clone turned up many times. Sequencing ends 3 residues short of the CDR3 end; the germline J gene provides the rest. V gene TRBV11-2 combines with J gene TRBJ2-2; weak D call: TRBD2 (5 bases). This CDR3 comprises 14 residues. V was pared by 4 bases and J by 4 bases, with 10 bases between. Germline V lookup: CDR1 SGHAT, CDR2 FQNNGV. The CDR3 spells CASSSTRGTGELFF. The sequenced part of the CDR3 DNA is TGTGCCAGCAGCTCCACCCGGGGCACCGGGGAG.

This clone was seen ten or more times. The read stops 3 residues short of the end of the CDR3; the missing end is completed from the germline J gene. The chain has TRBV12-3 or TRBV12-4 and TRBJ1-5; the D gene is possibly TRBD1 (5 bases). The CDR3 spans 15 residues. V gave up 3 bases and J gave up 4 bases, with 13 bases separating them. CDR3 DNA, as far as it was read: TGTGCCAGCAGTTTGGCCTGGCGGGGGAATCAGCCC. Translation: CASSLAWRGNQP. In full, the CDR3 is CASSLAWRGNQPQHF.